Presented here are 10 T cell receptor beta chains from one specimen sequenced in a study of neoadjuvant anti-PD-1 for oral cavity cancer. Produced via immunoSEQ multiplex PCR; TCRdb's table is partial and in-frame only. The data contain fewer than 90,000 clones, about four fifths of them singletons. The sample consisted of PBMCs, taken before nivolumab (anti-PD-1) treatment. These receptors were collected from a person between 40 and 85 years old with oral cavity squamous cell carcinoma.

As concerns this clone: Relative to the germline gene, one junction end is altered; a read error may explain this. This CDR3 reads CASSLGTGAGVGNEQFF. The CDR3 coding sequence is TGTGCTAGCAGCCTTGGGACGGGAGCGGGAGTAGGCAATGAGCAGTTCTTC. The chain joins TRBV7-7 to TRBJ2-1; 8 bases map to TRBD2. Germline assignment: CDR1 SSHAT and CDR2 FNYEAQ (reference sequence). The CDR3 loop spans 17 amino acids.

The chain couples TRBV2 to TRBJ2-7; D is ambiguous. The CDR3 is 12 amino acids. Trimming cost V 1 base and J 4 bases, with 5 bases left between them. Germline CDR1 reads SNHLY; CDR2 reads FYNNEI. The CDR3: CASSEGVYEQYF. The CDR3 nucleotides read TGTGCCAGCAGTGAAGGGGTGTACGAGCAGTACTTC.

The V and J genes are TRBV2 and TRBJ2-7, with TRBD2 identical over 9 bases. Per the germline V gene, CDR1 is SNHLY and CDR2 is FYNNEI. The CDR3 loop spans 14 amino acids. The V segment lost 6 bases and the J segment 4 bases; nucleotides outside the gene matches: 7. CDR3 nucleotides: TGTGCCAGCAGATACCTAGCGGGACCTTACGAGCAGTACTTC. Translated: CASRYLAGPYEQYF.

This chain joins TRBV27 and TRBJ1-2; D might be TRBD1 (6 bases). V lost 6 bases and J lost 0, with 11 bases in between. Germline CDR1 reads MNHEY; CDR2 reads SMNVEV (reference sequence). The CDR3 totals 14 residues. The chain's CDR3 is CASRPGQTNYGYTF. The CDR3 bases are TGTGCCAGCAGACCCGGACAGACTAACTATGGCTACACCTTC.

This clone was observed a few times. The V gene is TRBV6-5, the J gene TRBJ2-1; 10 bases agree with TRBD2. The V segment lost 4 bases and the J segment 6 bases; nucleotides outside the gene matches: 9. The CDR3 consists of 16 residues. Germline V gene lookup returns CDR1 MNHEY and CDR2 SVGAGI. Here the CDR3 reads CASSSEREGRGNEQFF. The CDR3, as DNA: TGTGCCAGCAGTTCGGAGCGGGAGGGCCGTGGCAATGAGCAGTTCTTC.

The V and J genes are TRBV9 and TRBJ2-2; D gene unclear. V lost 0 bases to trimming and J lost 3 bases, with 18 bases between them. CDR1 and CDR2 from the germline V gene are SGDLS and YYNGEE. The CDR3 is made up of 18 amino acids. CDR3 in amino acids: CASSVEGNGDDDTGELFF. CDR3 DNA sequence: TGTGCCAGCAGCGTAGAAGGGAATGGCGACGACGACACCGGGGAGCTGTTTTTT.

The chain employs TRBV5-1 and TRBJ2-2, with 11 bases lining up with TRBD2. Germline CDR1 SGHRS, CDR2 YFSETQ. The CDR3 extends over 17 amino acids. Trimming at V came to 4 bases and at J to 3 bases, leaving 8 bases not matched to a gene. The CDR3 sequence is CASSASGLAVDTGELFF. The CDR3, as DNA: TGCGCCAGCAGCGCGTCGGGACTAGCGGTCGACACCGGGGAGCTGTTTTTT.

The chain employs TRBV30 and TRBJ2-1; maybe TRBD2 (6 bases). The germline V gene encodes CDR1 GTSNPN and CDR2 SVGIG (reference sequence). The CDR3 loop spans 14 amino acids. CDR3 sequence (DNA): TGTGGCGGGCGGGACTTGAGCTCCTACAATGAGCAGTTCTTC. This gives the protein CGGRDLSSYNEQFF.

J is TRBJ2-1 and V is TRBV30; perhaps TRBD2 as D (5 bases). The germline V gene has CDR1 GTSNPN and CDR2 SVGIG (reference sequence). The length of the CDR3 is 16 residues. V gave up 0 bases and J gave up 9 bases, with 21 bases separating them. The CDR3 loop is CAWSVLGSTTSSEQFF. CDR3 DNA sequence: TGTGCCTGGAGTGTCCTTGGGAGCACTACCAGCAGTGAGCAGTTCTTC.

Comments on this clone: One junction end disagrees with the germline gene, perhaps due to a read error. This sequence joins TRBV7-7 and TRBJ2-3; D is unresolved. Looked up from germline, CDR1 is SSHAT and CDR2 is FNYEAQ (reference sequence). This CDR3 is 15 amino acids long. The CDR3 region is CASSLGVGPSDTQYF. The CDR3 DNA is TGTGCTAGCAGCCTCGGAGTGGGTCCGTCGGATACGCAGTATTTT. The full variable domain, its missing parts supplied by reference TRBV7-7 and TRBJ2-3, is GAGVSQSPRYKVTKRGQDVTLRCDPISSHATLYWYQQALGQGPEFLTYFNYEAQPDKSGLPSDRFSAERPEGSISTLTIQRTEQRDSAMYRCASSLGVGPSDTQYFGPGTRLTVL.